This TCR beta chain was obtained from a study of human T cells and chemical hapten exposure. Within the library, unique molecular identifiers were attached to each individual cDNA molecule. TCRdb itself ran the RACE reads through MiXCR, one entry per CDR3 protein. The sample lists roughly 94,000 distinct CDR3 sequences, about 9% occurring once. Study results and caveats: The number of TCRs above 1 in 1000 frequency did not change after DPC sensitization. Significantly more large CDR3 similarity clusters arose among expanded TCRs than among controls.

This clonotype was seen more than once but under ten times. Antigen unknown. J was trimmed by 6 bases and V by 5 bases; bases with no gene match: 2. Looked up from germline, CDR1 is DFQATT and CDR2 is SNEGSKA (reference sequence). The CDR3 has 12 amino acids. The sample's time point: patch test 2, 6 weeks after DPC sensitization. The treatment is: therapeutic diphenylcyclopropenone sensitization with weekly scalp DPC. The rearrangement uses TRBV20-1 and TRBJ2-1, with 9 bases lining up with TRBD2. The origin of this receptor is a middle-aged woman with alopecia areata. Some clones in this sample may be carry-over from other donors' samples. This material consisted of whole blood, taken in connection with sensitization to the hapten diphenylcyclopropenone (DPC). The CDR3 here is CSAPGLANEQFF. CDR3 coding DNA: TGCAGTGCTCCGGGACTAGCCAATGAGCAGTTCTTC.